Below are 2 T cell receptor beta chains sequenced from a single sample in a study of T cells in localized non-small cell lung cancer. Measured with immunoSEQ multiplex PCR; TCRdb has only the in-frame clones, and not every one. Here the sample spans 25,000 to 35,000 clones, about four fifths being singletons. Sequences were derived from peripheral blood, sampled before any cancer treatment. The receptors shown here come from a male donor at least 60 years old with stage III squamous cell lung carcinoma.

CDR3 sequence: CASSLPGANVLTF. The CDR3 nucleotides are TGTGCCAGCAGTTTGCCTGGGGCCAACGTCCTGACTTTC. J is TRBJ2-6 and V is TRBV6-5; D is uncertain. This CDR3 is 13 amino acids long. Germline V gives CDR1 MNHEY, CDR2 SVGAGI. V dropped 4 bases and J dropped 2 bases, with 3 bases sitting between them.

This chain connects TRBV7-2 to TRBJ2-7, with TRBD2 matching over 13 bases. The V segment lost 5 bases and the J segment 5 bases; nucleotides outside the gene matches: 9. The CDR3 runs to 16 residues. The germline V gene has CDR1 SGHTA and CDR2 FQGNSA. CDR3 nucleotides: TGTGCCAGCAGCCCCCGGACTAGCGGGAGTGGGGACGAGCAGTACTTC. It encodes CASSPRTSGSGDEQYF.